This T cell receptor (beta chain) appears in the sequencing data of a study of PD-L1 blockade in urothelial cancer (dated by TCRdb to the late 2010s). Regarding the complete study: All patients started therapy in about 2014 and received atezolizumab 1,200 mg intravenously every 3 weeks. About 90% of the roughly 29 patients were males with bladder-origin urothelial cancer, and 18 of 29 reported a prior smoking history. Patients had an ECOG performance status of 0 or 1 and had received between 0 and 3 prior chemotherapy regimens. Blood samples were analyzed 3 weeks after the start of treatment (second dose) and 6 weeks after the start of treatment. A median of roughly 140,000 T cells and 80,000 or so unique TCRs was obtained from blood samples, and a median clonality of around 0.072 was observed. Somatic, immune and clinical correlates of response to PD-L1 blockade with atezolizumab in urothelial cancer were the focus of an exploratory multi-omic analysis. Pretreatment tumor samples, along with matched peripheral blood collected serially before and after atezolizumab treatment, underwent TCR sequencing. Durable clinical benefit meant progression-free survival longer than 6 months, and TCR features were also tested against progression-free and overall survival. In the same patients, pretreatment tumors underwent whole exome sequencing and RNA sequencing in addition to TCR sequencing. Durable clinical benefit was achieved by nine patients but not by the remaining 20. Under 30 patients had pretreatment blood TCR-seq, about 24 had at least one posttreatment blood collection, and about 24 had tumor TCR-seq. Results the study describes overall, beyond this receptor: At 3 weeks after the start of treatment, tumor-associated TCR clones in peripheral blood had expanded more in patients with durable benefit (n ≈ 22, p = 0.022). Because of the small sample size (n ≈ 30) and the many exploratory analyses performed, the results are intended to be regarded as hypothesis-generating. A pretreatment peripheral blood TCR clonality below the median was linked to improved progression-free and overall survival.

CDR1 and CDR2, looked up from the germline V gene (reference sequence), are LNHDA and SQIVND. V is trimmed back by 6 bases and J by 3 bases, and the junction contains 3 bases that no gene match accounts for. The CDR3 holds 13 amino acids from the cysteine to the phenylalanine. Solely the CDR3 DNA is kept, with 39 bases framed from the first base. The sample's time point label is to be understood as: pretreatment peripheral blood. The cohort included under 35 patients with locally advanced or metastatic urothelial carcinoma who were treated at Memorial Sloan Kettering on a trial protocol. Peripheral blood mononuclear cells were collected pretreatment and during treatment, with between 1 and 8 total time points obtained per patient. The Qiagen DNeasy Blood extraction kit was used to purify genomic DNA from total PBMCs and from tumor samples. PBMCs were collected pretreatment and during treatment, and were isolated and stored as previously described.

Synthetic TCR analog templates were spiked into each PCR to estimate absolute template abundance from read counts. The immunoSEQ assay was used to amplify TCRbeta CDR3 regions from genomic DNA with bias-controlled V and J gene primers. Rearranged TCRbeta segments were sequenced at approximately 20X coverage. Per the source publication's procedure: Clustering was used to correct sequencing errors, and CDR3s were annotated against IMGT to assign V, D and J genes. Out-of-frame and stop-codon sequences were excluded, and only productive TCRbeta rearrangements were used in downstream analyses. To compute clonality, Shannon entropy was normalized by the log of the number of unique productive sequences and then subtracted from one. Clones differing between time points or between blood and tumor were identified by Fisher's exact test with Benjamini-Hochberg correction at adjusted p below 0.01. The immuneACCESS repertoire file appears here via TCRdb, limited to in-frame rearrangements. These files lack a portion of the clones; in checked studies, under half of the deficit traces to unresolved V genes, and the cause of the others is not known. Clonal size and the V and J genes are those of that table, whereas D and trimming came from the DNA. Here the sample has under 55,000 clones; roughly 80% occur a single time. The ten top clones hold roughly 2.9% of the sample.

As to this clone: Its target antigen remains unknown. Qualities for individual bases were not recorded, and no much larger clone is one base off.

The sequence is built from TRBV19 and TRBJ1-1; 8 central nucleotides agree with TRBD1. The sample consisted of PBMCs, taken around atezolizumab (anti-PD-L1) treatment. The sequence derives from a man in his 70s with urothelial cancer. DNA sequence: TGTGCCAGTAGAGCGACAGGGGACACTGAAGCTTTCTTT. The encoded protein is CASRATGDTEAFF.